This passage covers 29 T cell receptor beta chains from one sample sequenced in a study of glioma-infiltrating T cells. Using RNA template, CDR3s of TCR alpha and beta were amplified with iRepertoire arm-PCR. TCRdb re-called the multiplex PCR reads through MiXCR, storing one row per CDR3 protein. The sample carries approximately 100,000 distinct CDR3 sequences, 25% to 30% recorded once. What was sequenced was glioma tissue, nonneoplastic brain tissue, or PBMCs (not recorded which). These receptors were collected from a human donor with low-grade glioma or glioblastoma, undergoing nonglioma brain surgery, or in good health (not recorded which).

For the CDR3, the DNA is TGCAGTGCTAGGCTAGCGGGAGTGGGGCAGTTCTTC. Translated: CSARLAGVGQFF. This chain links TRBV20-1 with TRBJ2-1; TRBD2 aligns across 10 bases. Germline trimming cut 3 bases from V and 12 bases from J; bases unmatched to any gene: 5. CDR1 and CDR2 (germline): DFQATT, SNEGSKA (reference sequence). The CDR3 has 12 residues.

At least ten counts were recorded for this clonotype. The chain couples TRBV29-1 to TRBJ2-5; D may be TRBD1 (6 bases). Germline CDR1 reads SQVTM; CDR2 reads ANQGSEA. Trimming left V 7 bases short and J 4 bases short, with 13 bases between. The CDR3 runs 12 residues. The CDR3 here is CSELQGGETQYF. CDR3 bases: TGCAGCGAATTACAGGGTGGAGAGACCCAGTACTTC.

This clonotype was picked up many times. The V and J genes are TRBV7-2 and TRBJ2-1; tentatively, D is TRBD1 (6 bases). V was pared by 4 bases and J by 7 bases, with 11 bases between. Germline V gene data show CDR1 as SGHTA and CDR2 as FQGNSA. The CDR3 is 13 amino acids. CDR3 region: CASSYIRGNEQFF. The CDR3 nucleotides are TGTGCCAGCAGCTATATCAGGGGAAATGAGCAGTTCTTC. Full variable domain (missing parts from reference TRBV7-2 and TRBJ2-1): GAGVSQSPSNKVTEKGKDVELRCDPISGHTALYWYRQSLGQGLEFLIYFQGNSAPDKSGLPSDRFSAERTGGSVSTLTIQRTQQEDSAVYLCASSYIRGNEQFFGPGTRLTVL.

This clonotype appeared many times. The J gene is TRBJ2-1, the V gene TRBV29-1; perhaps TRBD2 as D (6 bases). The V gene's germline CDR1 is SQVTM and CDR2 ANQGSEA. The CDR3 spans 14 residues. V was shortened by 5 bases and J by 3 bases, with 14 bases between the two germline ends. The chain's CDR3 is CSVLIGGYYNEQFF. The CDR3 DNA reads TGCAGCGTTCTAATTGGAGGGTACTACAATGAGCAGTTCTTC.

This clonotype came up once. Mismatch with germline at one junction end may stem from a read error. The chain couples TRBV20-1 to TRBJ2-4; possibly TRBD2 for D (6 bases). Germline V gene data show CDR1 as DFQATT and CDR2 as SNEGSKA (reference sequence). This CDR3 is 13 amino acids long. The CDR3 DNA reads TGCAATGCTCGAGATAGCGGCGAAAACATTCAGTACTTC. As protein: CNARDSGENIQYF.

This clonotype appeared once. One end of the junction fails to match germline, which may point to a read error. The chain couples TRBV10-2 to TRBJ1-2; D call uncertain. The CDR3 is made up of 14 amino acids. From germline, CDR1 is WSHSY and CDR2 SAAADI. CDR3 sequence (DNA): TGCTCCAGCAGTTATAGCTTACTTAACTATGGCTACACCTTC. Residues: CSSSYSLLNYGYTF.

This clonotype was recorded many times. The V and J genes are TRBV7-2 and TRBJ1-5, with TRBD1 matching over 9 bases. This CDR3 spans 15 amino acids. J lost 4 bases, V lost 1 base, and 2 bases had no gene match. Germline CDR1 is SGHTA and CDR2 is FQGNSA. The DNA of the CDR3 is TGTGCCAGCAGCTTAGGGGACAGGGAGAATCAGCCCCAGCATTTT. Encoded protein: CASSLGDRENQPQHF.

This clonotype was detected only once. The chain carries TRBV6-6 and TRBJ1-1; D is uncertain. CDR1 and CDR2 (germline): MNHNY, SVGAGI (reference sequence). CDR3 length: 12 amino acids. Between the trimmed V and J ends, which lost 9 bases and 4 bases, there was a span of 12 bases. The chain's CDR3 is CASGRGTTEAFF. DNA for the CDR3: TGTGCCAGTGGCCGGGGAACCACTGAAGCTTTCTTT.

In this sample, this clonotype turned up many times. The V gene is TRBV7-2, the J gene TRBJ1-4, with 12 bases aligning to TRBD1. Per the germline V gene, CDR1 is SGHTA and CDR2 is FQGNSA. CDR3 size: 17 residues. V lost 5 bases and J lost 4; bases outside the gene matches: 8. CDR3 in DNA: TGTGCCAGCAGCCACCGGGACAGGGGGCATAGTAATGAAAAACTGTTTTTT. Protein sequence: CASSHRDRGHSNEKLFF.

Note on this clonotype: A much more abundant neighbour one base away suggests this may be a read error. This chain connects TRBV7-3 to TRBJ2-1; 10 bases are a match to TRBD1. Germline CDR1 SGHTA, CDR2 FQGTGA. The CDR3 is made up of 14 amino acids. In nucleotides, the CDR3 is TGTGCCAGCAGCCCCGGGACAGGGGATAATGAGAAGTTCTTC. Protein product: CASSPGTGDNEKFF.

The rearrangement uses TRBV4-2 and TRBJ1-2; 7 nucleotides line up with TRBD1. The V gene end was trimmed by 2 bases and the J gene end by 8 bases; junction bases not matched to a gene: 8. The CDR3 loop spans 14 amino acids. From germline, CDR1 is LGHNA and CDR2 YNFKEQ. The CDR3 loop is CASSQPPGQIGYTF. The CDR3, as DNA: TGTGCCAGCAGCCAACCTCCGGGACAGATAGGCTACACCTTC.

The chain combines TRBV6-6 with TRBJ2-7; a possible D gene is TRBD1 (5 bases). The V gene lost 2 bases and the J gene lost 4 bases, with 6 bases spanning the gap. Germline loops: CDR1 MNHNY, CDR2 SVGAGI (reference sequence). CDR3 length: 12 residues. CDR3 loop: CASSYQGYEQYF. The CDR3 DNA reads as TGTGCCAGCAGTTACCAGGGTTACGAGCAGTACTTC.

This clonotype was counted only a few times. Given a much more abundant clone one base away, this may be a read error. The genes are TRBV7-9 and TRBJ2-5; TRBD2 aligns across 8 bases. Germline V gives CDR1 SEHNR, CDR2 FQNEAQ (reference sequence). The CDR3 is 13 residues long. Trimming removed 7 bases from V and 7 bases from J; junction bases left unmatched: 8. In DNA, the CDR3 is TGTGCCAGCATGTTCGGGGGGGCGGGGACCCAGTACTTC. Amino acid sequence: CASMFGGAGTQYF.

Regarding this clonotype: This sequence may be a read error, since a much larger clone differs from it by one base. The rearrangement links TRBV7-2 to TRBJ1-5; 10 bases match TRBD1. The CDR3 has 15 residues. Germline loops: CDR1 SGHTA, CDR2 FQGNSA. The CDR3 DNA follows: TGTGTCAGCAGCCGGGGACAGGGGACGACTCAGCCCCAGCATTTT. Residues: CVSSRGQGTTQPQHF. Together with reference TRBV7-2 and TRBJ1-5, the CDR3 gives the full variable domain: GAGVSQSPSNKVTEKGKDVELRCDPISGHTALYWYRQSLGQGLEFLIYFQGNSAPDKSGLPSDRFSAERTGGSVSTLTIQRTQQEDSAVYLCVSSRGQGTTQPQHFGDGTRLSIL.

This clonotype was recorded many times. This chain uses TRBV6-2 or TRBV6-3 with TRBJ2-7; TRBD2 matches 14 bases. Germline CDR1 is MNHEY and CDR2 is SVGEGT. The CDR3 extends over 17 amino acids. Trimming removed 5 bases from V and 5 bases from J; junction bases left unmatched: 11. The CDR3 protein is CASSNRPAGLAGDEQYF. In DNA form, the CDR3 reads TGTGCCAGCAGTAATCGACCAGCGGGACTAGCGGGAGACGAGCAGTACTTC.

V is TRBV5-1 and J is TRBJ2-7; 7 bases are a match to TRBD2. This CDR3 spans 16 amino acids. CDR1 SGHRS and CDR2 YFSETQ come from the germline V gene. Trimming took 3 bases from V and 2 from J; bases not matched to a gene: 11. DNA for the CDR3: TGCGCCAGCAGCTCCAGTCTCGCTAGCGGCACCTACGAGCAGTACTTC. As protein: CASSSSLASGTYEQYF.

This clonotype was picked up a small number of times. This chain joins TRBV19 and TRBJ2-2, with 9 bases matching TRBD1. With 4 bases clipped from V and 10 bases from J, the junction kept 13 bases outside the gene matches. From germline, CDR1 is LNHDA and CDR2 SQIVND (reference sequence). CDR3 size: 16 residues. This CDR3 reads CASSKRDRVVSKELFF. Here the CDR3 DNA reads TGTGCCAGTAGTAAACGGGACAGGGTAGTCTCCAAGGAGCTGTTTTTT.

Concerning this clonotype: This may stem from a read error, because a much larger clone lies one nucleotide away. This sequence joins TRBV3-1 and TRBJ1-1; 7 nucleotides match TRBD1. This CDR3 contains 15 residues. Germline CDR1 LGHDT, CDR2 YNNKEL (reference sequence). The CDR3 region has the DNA TGTGCCAGCAGCCAAGTGGGACAGAGGAACACTGAAGTTTTCTTT. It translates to CASSQVGQRNTEVFF.

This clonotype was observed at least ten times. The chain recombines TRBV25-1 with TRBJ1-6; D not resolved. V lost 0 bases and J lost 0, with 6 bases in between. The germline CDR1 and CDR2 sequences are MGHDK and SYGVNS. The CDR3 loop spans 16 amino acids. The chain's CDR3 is CASSEYGSSYNSPLHF. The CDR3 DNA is TGTGCCAGCAGTGAATATGGGAGCTCCTATAATTCACCCCTCCACTTT.

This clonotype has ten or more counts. CDR3 sequence (DNA): TGCGCCAGCAGCAAGGACAGGGCTGGAACTGAAGCTTTCTTT. Amino acids: CASSKDRAGTEAFF. This chain connects TRBV5-1 to TRBJ1-1, with 8 positions matching TRBD1. The length of the CDR3 is 14 residues. CDR1 is SGHRS, CDR2 YFSETQ, per germline. Losses at the gene ends were 4 bases for V and 5 bases for J; bases not matched to a gene: 7.

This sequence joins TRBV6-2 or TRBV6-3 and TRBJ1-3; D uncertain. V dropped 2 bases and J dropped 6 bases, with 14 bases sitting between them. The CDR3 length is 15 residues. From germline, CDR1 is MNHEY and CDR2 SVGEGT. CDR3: CASSYSRGDANTIYF. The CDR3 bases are TGTGCCAGCAGTTACAGTCGAGGAGACGCAAACACCATATATTTT.

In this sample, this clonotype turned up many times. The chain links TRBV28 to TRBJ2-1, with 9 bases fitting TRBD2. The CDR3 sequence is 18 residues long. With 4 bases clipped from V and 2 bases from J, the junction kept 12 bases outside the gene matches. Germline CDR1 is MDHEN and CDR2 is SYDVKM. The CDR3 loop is CASSSPGLALSAYNEQFF. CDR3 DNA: TGTGCCAGCAGTTCCCCGGGACTAGCTCTCAGCGCCTACAATGAGCAGTTCTTC.

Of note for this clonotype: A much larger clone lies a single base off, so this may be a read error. The CDR3 nucleotides are TGTGCCAGCAGCCAAGTAGAACCCGGGTCGGATAAGCAGTATTTT. Protein product: CASSQVEPGSDKQYF. The rearrangement links TRBV3-1 to TRBJ2-3; no clear D gene. CDR1 LGHDT and CDR2 YNNKEL come from the germline V gene (reference sequence). This CDR3 is 15 amino acids long.

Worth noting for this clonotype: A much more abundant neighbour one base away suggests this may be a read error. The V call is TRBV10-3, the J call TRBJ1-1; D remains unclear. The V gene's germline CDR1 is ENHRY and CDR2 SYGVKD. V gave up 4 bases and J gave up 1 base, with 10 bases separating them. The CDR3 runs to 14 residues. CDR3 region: CAISARTANTEAFF. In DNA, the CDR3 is TGTGCCATCAGTGCCAGGACCGCGAACACTGAAGCTTTCTTT.

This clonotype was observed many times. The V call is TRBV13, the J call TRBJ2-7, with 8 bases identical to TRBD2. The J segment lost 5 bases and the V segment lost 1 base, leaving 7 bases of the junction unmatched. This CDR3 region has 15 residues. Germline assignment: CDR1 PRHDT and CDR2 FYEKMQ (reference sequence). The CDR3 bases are TGTGCCAGCAGCTTAGAAGGGCGGGGGGCCGACGAGCAGTACTTC. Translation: CASSLEGRGADEQYF.

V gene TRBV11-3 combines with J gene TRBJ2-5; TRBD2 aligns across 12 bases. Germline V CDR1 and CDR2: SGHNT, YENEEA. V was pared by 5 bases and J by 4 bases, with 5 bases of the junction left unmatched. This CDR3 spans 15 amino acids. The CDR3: CASSPRTSGTETQYF. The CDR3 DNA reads TGTGCCAGCAGCCCCCGGACTAGCGGGACAGAGACCCAGTACTTC. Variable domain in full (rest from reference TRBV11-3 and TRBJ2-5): EAGVVQSPRYKIIEKKQPVAFWCNPISGHNTLYWYLQNLGQGPELLIRYENEEAVDDSQLPKDRFSAERLKGVDSTLKIQPAELGDSAVYLCASSPRTSGTETQYFGPGTRLLVL.

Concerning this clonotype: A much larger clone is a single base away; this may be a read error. CDR3 coding DNA: TGTGCCAGCTGGCGACAGTTCCAAGAGACCCAGTACTTC. Its translation is CASWRQFQETQYF. The chain has TRBV18 and TRBJ2-5; weak D call: TRBD1 (5 bases). The germline V gene encodes CDR1 KGHSH and CDR2 LQKENI. Trimming removed 7 bases from V and 1 base from J, with 10 bases in between. CDR3 length: 13 residues.

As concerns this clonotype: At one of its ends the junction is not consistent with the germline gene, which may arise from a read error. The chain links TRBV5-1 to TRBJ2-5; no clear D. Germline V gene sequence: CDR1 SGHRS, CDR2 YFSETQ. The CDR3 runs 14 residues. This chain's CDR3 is CASSLVARQETQCF. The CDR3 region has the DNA TGCGCCAGCAGCTTGGTGGCTAGACAAGAGACCCAGTGCTTC. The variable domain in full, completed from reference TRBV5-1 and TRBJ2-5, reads KAGVTQTPRYLIKTRGQQVTLSCSPISGHRSVSWYQQTPGQGLQFLFEYFSETQRNKGNFPGRFSGRQFSNSRSEMNVSTLELGDSALYLCASSLVARQETQCFGPGTRLLVL.

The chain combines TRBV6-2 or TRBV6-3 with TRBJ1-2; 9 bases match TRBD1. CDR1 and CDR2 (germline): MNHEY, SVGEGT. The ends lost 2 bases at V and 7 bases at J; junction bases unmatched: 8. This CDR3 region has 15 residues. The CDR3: CASSYQGQGIGGYTF. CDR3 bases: TGTGCCAGCAGTTACCAGGGACAGGGAATCGGTGGCTACACCTTC.